This is a list of T cell receptor beta chains from one sample in a study of CXCR3-negative and CXCR3-positive naive CD8 T cells. Following a re-call of the 5' RACE reads, TCRdb has one entry per CDR3 protein and lacks DNA. This sample's clone table lists 120,000 to 150,000 distinct CDR3 sequences. Sequencing was done on a sample of naive CXCR3+ CD8+ T cells from blood. These receptors all stem from a human donor in good health. Some clones in this sample may be carry-over from other donors' samples. The CDR3 runs from the conserved cysteine through the conserved F or W.

len	v_gene	j_gene	CDR3aa
19	TRBV20-1	TRBJ2-5	CSASAIIPGLAGGRETQYF
13	TRBV29-1	TRBJ2-7	CSAIRDRTYEQYF
15	TRBV27	TRBJ1-1	CASSGASERNTEAFF
18	TRBV21-1	TRBJ2-3	CASSNERQKTSNTDTQYF
14	TRBV29-1	TRBJ2-1	CSVPIQGGANEQFF
13	TRBV12-3/TRBV12-4	TRBJ2-1	CASSSSSGTEQFF
14	TRBV5-1	TRBJ2-2	CASTPKSGPGELFF
15	TRBV20-1	TRBJ2-1	CSAYPDSSSYNEQFF
16	TRBV19	TRBJ2-1	CASTFAQGAGRDEQFF
14	TRBV29-1	TRBJ2-1	CSVYRTLSYNEQFF
20	TRBV5-1	TRBJ2-7	CASSLAGPDTYGWSSYEQYF
16	TRBV7-9	TRBJ2-7	CASSTGGLAGNYEQYF
15	TRBV6-2/TRBV6-3	TRBJ2-7	CASTEELAPLGEQYF
14	TRBV29-1	TRBJ2-5	CSVGWDRGHETQYF
16	TRBV29-1	TRBJ1-2	CSVEGGEGTHNYGYTF
16	TRBV29-1	TRBJ2-1	CSVRTSGRDSYNEQFF
14	TRBV28	TRBJ1-6	CASSPTYLASPLHF
13	TRBV6-5	TRBJ2-2	CASSYYGGGELFF
12	TRBV29-1	TRBJ2-7	CSVDYGPYEQYF
12	TRBV30	TRBJ2-5	CAWSGTEETQYF
13	TRBV20-1	TRBJ2-7	CSARSPGNYEQYF
14	TRBV27	TRBJ2-1	CASRPLTGYNEQFF
13	TRBV20-1	TRBJ2-5	CSARALFQETQYF
11	TRBV19	TRBJ2-7	CASEQGPEQYF
14	TRBV7-8	TRBJ1-1	CASSYRVEGTEAFF
11	TRBV6-6	TRBJ2-7	CASSQNYEQYF
14	TRBV29-1	TRBJ1-1	CSVGRDLLNTEAFF
13	TRBV25-1	TRBJ1-5	CATNPVENQPQHF
13	TRBV28	TRBJ2-7	CASSFVLSYEQYF
16	TRBV20-1	TRBJ2-5	CSARVNSGGPPETQYF
15	TRBV7-3	TRBJ2-7	CASSPTGGVGYEQYF
14	TRBV12-3/TRBV12-4	TRBJ1-5	CASSLAGLNQPQHF
15	TRBV3-1	TRBJ2-7	CASSLEAGAGREQYF
11	TRBV12-3/TRBV12-4	TRBJ2-1	CASSDQNEQFF
12	TRBV29-1	TRBJ2-7	CSVLYDTYEQYF
12	TRBV15	TRBJ2-7	CATSGTTYEQYF
14	TRBV5-1	TRBJ2-7	CASSSDGGGYEQYF